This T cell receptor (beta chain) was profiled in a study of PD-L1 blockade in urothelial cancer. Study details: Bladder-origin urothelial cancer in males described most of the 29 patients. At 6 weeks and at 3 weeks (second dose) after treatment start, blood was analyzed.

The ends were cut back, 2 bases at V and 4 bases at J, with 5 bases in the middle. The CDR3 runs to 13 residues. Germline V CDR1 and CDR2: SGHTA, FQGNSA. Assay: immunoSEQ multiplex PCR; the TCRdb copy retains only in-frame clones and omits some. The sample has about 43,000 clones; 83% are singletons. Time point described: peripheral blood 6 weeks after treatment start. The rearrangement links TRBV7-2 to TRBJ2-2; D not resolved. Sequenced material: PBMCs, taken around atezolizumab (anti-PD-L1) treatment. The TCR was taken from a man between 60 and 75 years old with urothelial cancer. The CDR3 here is CASSLTTTGELFF. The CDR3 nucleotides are TGTGCCAGCAGCTTAACAACCACCGGGGAGCTGTTTTTT.